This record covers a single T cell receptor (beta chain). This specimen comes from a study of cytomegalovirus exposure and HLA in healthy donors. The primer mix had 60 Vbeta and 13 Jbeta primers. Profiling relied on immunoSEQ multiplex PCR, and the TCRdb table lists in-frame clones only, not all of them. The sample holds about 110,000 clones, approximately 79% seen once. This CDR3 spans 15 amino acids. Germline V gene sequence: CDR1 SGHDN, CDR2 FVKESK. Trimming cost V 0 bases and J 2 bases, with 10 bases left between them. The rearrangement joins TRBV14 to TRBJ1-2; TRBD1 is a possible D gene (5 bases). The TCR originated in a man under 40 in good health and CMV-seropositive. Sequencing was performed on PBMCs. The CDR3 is CASSQEGRVNYGYTF. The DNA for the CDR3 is TGTGCCAGCAGCCAAGAGGGCAGGGTCAACTATGGCTACACCTTC.